A single sample gave rise to the 29 T cell receptor beta chains below, sequenced in a study of neurological immune-mediated disorders. Via MiXCR, TCRdb re-called the 5' RACE reads, giving one row per CDR3 protein. The table shows roughly 56,000 distinct CDR3 sequences, with about 3.7% occurring only once. The material sequenced was PBMCs. Every receptor here comes from an older woman with multiple sclerosis.

In the case of this clonotype: A much larger clone sits a single nucleotide away, making a read error possible. CDR3 in DNA: TGTGCCAGCAGTCCCGGGAGCAGAGGAAAAACCATATATTTT. This sequence encodes CASSPGSRGKTIYF. The genes are TRBV12-3 or TRBV12-4 and TRBJ1-3; the D is unclear. This CDR3 has 14 amino acids.

This clonotype has at least ten counts. The rearrangement joins TRBV3-1 to TRBJ2-1, with D possibly matching TRBD2 (6 bases). V shed 7 bases and J shed 5 bases, with 15 bases lying between them. CDR1 and CDR2 from the germline V gene are LGHDT and YNNKEL (reference sequence). The CDR3 has 14 amino acids. CDR3: CASTTGLQNNEQFF. The CDR3 DNA is TGTGCCAGCACCACGGGACTGCAAAACAATGAGCAGTTCTTC.

The chain uses TRBV14 and TRBJ2-1; D not resolved. The germline V gene encodes CDR1 SGHDN and CDR2 FVKESK. The CDR3 runs to 13 residues. V shed 2 bases and J shed 10 bases, with 12 bases lying between them. Written as DNA, the CDR3 is TGTGCCAGCAGCCAAATAGGTCTTGGGGAGCAGTTCTTC. Its protein product is CASSQIGLGEQFF.

This clonotype was detected ten times or more. The gene calls are TRBV5-1 and TRBJ2-7, with 8 positions matching TRBD2. This CDR3 spans 16 amino acids. CDR1 and CDR2 from the germline V gene are SGHRS and YFSETQ. Trimming took 3 bases from V and 0 from J; bases not matched to a gene: 8. The CDR3 spells CASSSVAGSFSYEQYF. CDR3 DNA: TGCGCCAGCAGCTCAGTAGCGGGAAGTTTCTCCTACGAGCAGTACTTC. Looking up the rest from reference TRBV5-1 and TRBJ2-7 gives the full variable domain: KAGVTQTPRYLIKTRGQQVTLSCSPISGHRSVSWYQQTPGQGLQFLFEYFSETQRNKGNFPGRFSGRQFSNSRSEMNVSTLELGDSALYLCASSSVAGSFSYEQYFGPGTRLTVT.

This clonotype was seen at least ten times. The V and J genes are TRBV20-1 and TRBJ2-7, with 11 bases fitting TRBD1. V shed 5 bases, J shed 4 bases, and the junction held 10 bases outside the gene matches. Germline assignment: CDR1 DFQATT and CDR2 SNEGSKA (reference sequence). The CDR3 has 15 residues. CDR3 DNA: TGCAGTGCTCTCCGCTCGGACAGGGGGCAGTACGAGCAGTACTTC. As protein: CSALRSDRGQYEQYF.

The table lists this clonotype with many counts. One end of the junction is discordant with germline, which a read error may explain. The V gene is TRBV7-7, the J gene TRBJ1-3; D uncertain. Per the germline V gene, CDR1 is SSHAT and CDR2 is FNYEAQ (reference sequence). This CDR3 comprises 13 residues. The CDR3 nucleotides are TGTGCTAGCAGCTCCGGCGGAGGAAACACCATATATTTT. This encodes CASSSGGGNTIYF.

The chain employs TRBV6-5 and TRBJ1-1; D unresolved. CDR3 length: 15 residues. Germline V CDR1 and CDR2: MNHEY, SVGAGI. The germline V and J ends were trimmed by 2 bases and 2 bases, with 12 bases remaining between them. CDR3 sequence reads: CASSYHPRLNTEAFF. CDR3 DNA sequence: TGTGCCAGCAGTTACCATCCAAGGTTAAACACTGAAGCTTTCTTT.

This clonotype was detected many times. This rearrangement joins TRBV15 to TRBJ2-1; D unresolved. Trimming took off 4 bases at V and 10 bases at J, with 17 bases between the two ends. The CDR3 is 14 amino acids. The germline V gene has CDR1 LNHNV and CDR2 YYDKDF (reference sequence). The CDR3 loop is CATSTDLAGREQFF. CDR3 in DNA: TGTGCCACCAGCACAGATCTTGCCGGACGGGAGCAGTTCTTC.

Ten or more counts support this clonotype. The chain has TRBV5-1 and TRBJ2-5; D is uncertain. The CDR3 extends over 17 amino acids. The V end lost 0 bases, the J end lost 1 base, and 16 bases lay between the germline ends. Germline V gene data show CDR1 as SGHRS and CDR2 as YFSETQ. CDR3: CASSLACLPWGQETQYF. The DNA of the CDR3 is TGCGCCAGCAGCTTGGCCTGCCTTCCCTGGGGCCAAGAGACCCAGTACTTC.

This clonotype was seen repeatedly, ten times or more. CDR3 sequence reads: CATVDPILAKNIQYF. The CDR3 nucleotides read TGTGCCACCGTCGACCCTATCTTAGCCAAAAACATTCAGTACTTC. The chain couples TRBV10-3 to TRBJ2-4; no firm D call. This CDR3 is built from 15 residues. Germline V CDR1 and CDR2: ENHRY, SYGVKD. The V end lost 10 bases, the J end lost 0 bases, and 16 bases lay between the germline ends.

There are many counts of this clonotype. This rearrangement joins TRBV6-4 to TRBJ2-1; TRBD1 matches 10 bases. V shed 5 bases and J 5 bases; nucleotides not matched to a gene: 9. The CDR3 spans 16 residues. Germline CDR1 and CDR2: MRHNA and SNTAGT. CDR3: CASSPGQGINNNEQFF. DNA for the CDR3: TGTGCCAGCAGTCCGGGACAGGGGATCAATAACAATGAGCAGTTCTTC.

This clonotype was seen ten or more times. The junction shows a germline mismatch at one end, possibly a read error. The genes are TRBV28 and TRBJ1-2; 8 bases are shared with TRBD1. Germline-derived CDR1 and CDR2 are MDHEN and SYDVKM. The length of the CDR3 is 15 residues. The CDR3 region is CASGFTGGEFYGYTF. The DNA for the CDR3 is TGTGCCAGCGGTTTTACAGGGGGGGAATTCTATGGCTACACCTTC.

This clonotype was counted ten times or more. This chain joins TRBV29-1 and TRBJ1-4, with D perhaps TRBD1 (5 bases). The CDR3 is 14 residues long. The germline V gene encodes CDR1 SQVTM and CDR2 ANQGSEA. V lost 6 bases, J lost 0 bases, and 11 bases lay in between. CDR3 bases: TGCAGCGTCCAGGGTGGAGCAACTAATGAAAAACTGTTTTTT. It is translated as CSVQGGATNEKLFF. Looking up the rest from reference TRBV29-1 and TRBJ1-4 gives the full variable domain: SAVISQKPSRDICQRGTSLTIQCQVDSQVTMMFWYRQQPGQSLTLIATANQGSEATYESGFVIDKFPISRPNLTFSTLTVSNMSPEDSSIYLCSVQGGATNEKLFFGSGTQLSVL.

This clonotype occurred many times. One junction end does not reproduce the germline sequence, and a read error may be involved. The chain uses TRBV20-1 and TRBJ1-6; D gene uncertain. The CDR3 is 12 amino acids. Germline values: CDR1 DFQATT, CDR2 SNEGSKA (reference sequence). The CDR3 DNA sequence: TGCAGTGCTAGAGTCGCCGCCGTGTTCCATATTTTT. This translates into CSARVAAVFHIF.

This clonotype was found many times. The chain is built from TRBV7-2 and TRBJ2-7; no clear D gene. The germline CDR1 and CDR2 sequences are SGHTA and FQGNSA. The CDR3 covers 14 residues. The V gene lost 1 base and the J gene lost 2 bases, with 9 bases spanning the gap. The CDR3 bases are TGTGCCAGCAGCTTAGGGACCGGAACCTACGAGCAGTACTTC. This translates into CASSLGTGTYEQYF. Combining the CDR3 with reference TRBV7-2 and TRBJ2-7 gives the whole variable domain GAGVSQSPSNKVTEKGKDVELRCDPISGHTALYWYRQSLGQGLEFLIYFQGNSAPDKSGLPSDRFSAERTGGSVSTLTIQRTQQEDSAVYLCASSLGTGTYEQYFGPGTRLTVT.

The rearrangement uses TRBV4-1 and TRBJ2-1; 10 nucleotides agree with TRBD1. V was clipped by 5 bases and J by 4 bases; unmatched bases: 5. The CDR3 has 15 amino acids. The germline V gene encodes CDR1 MGHRA and CDR2 YSYEKL. The CDR3 here is CASSSGTGVYNEQFF. In nucleotides, the CDR3 is TGCGCCAGCAGCTCCGGGACAGGGGTTTACAATGAGCAGTTCTTC.

This chain joins TRBV7-2 and TRBJ2-7, with 8 bases fitting TRBD2. The CDR3 contains 21 residues. The trim removed 1 base at V and 4 bases at J, leaving 24 bases unmatched. Per the germline V gene, CDR1 is SGHTA and CDR2 is FQGNSA. CDR3 region: CASSLEPPLGRSGGHLYEQYF. The CDR3 DNA sequence: TGTGCCAGCAGCTTAGAACCGCCGTTGGGACGGTCGGGGGGGCATTTGTACGAGCAGTACTTC.

This clonotype was picked up many times. V is TRBV29-1 and J is TRBJ2-5, with D tentatively TRBD1 (6 bases). V lost 3 bases to trimming and J lost 5 bases, with 10 bases between them. The CDR3 has 12 residues. Per germline, CDR1 SQVTM and CDR2 ANQGSEA. Written as DNA, the CDR3 is TGCAGCGTTGACAGGGGTTACGAGACCCAGTACTTC. Translated: CSVDRGYETQYF.

This clonotype was recorded many times. The V call is TRBV4-1, the J call TRBJ2-7; D is possibly TRBD1 (5 bases). This CDR3 contains 15 residues. V was shortened by 0 bases and J by 2 bases, with 11 bases between the two germline ends. The germline V gene has CDR1 MGHRA and CDR2 YSYEKL. For the CDR3, the DNA is TGCGCCAGCAGCCAAGAAGGGGTGACCACCTACGAGCAGTACTTC. Protein: CASSQEGVTTYEQYF.

This clonotype showed up many times. The V call is TRBV20-1, the J call TRBJ2-5, with D possibly being TRBD1 (5 bases). Germline CDR1 reads DFQATT; CDR2 reads SNEGSKA (reference sequence). V was shortened by 6 bases and J by 3 bases, with 17 bases between the two germline ends. The CDR3 runs to 14 residues. In nucleotides, the CDR3 is TGCAGTGCCCGGCGGAAGGGGATTGAAGAGACCCAGTACTTC. This codes for CSARRKGIEETQYF.

This clonotype was recorded at least ten times. The rearrangement links TRBV28 to TRBJ2-1; no firm D call. Germline V gene data show CDR1 as MDHEN and CDR2 as SYDVKM. V was pared by 6 bases and J by 5 bases, with 8 bases between. The CDR3 spans 12 residues. The CDR3 region has the DNA TGTGCCAGCAGAGAAGCACACAATGAGCAGTTCTTC. Amino acids: CASREAHNEQFF.

This clonotype was picked up many times. The chain has TRBV12-3 or TRBV12-4 and TRBJ2-7; 9 bases agree with TRBD1. V trimming: 5 bases; J trimming: 6 bases; junction bases outside the gene matches: 8. The CDR3 consists of 14 residues. CDR3 in amino acids: CASSITGTGTEQYF. The CDR3, as DNA: TGTGCCAGCAGTATCACCGGGACAGGGACCGAGCAGTACTTC.

This clonotype occurred many times. J is TRBJ2-5 and V is TRBV6-6, with 14 bases identical to TRBD2. In germline, CDR1 is MNHNY, CDR2 SVGAGI (reference sequence). V shed 6 bases and J 3 bases; nucleotides not matched to a gene: 3. The CDR3 runs to 15 residues. Here the CDR3 reads CASRPTSGGEETQYF. The CDR3 coding sequence is TGTGCCAGCAGACCGACTAGCGGGGGGGAAGAGACCCAGTACTTC.

This clonotype was counted a few times. This sequence may be a read error, since a much larger clone differs from it by one base. V and J are TRBV11-2 and TRBJ1-2; D is undetermined. Germline CDR1 reads SGHAT; CDR2 reads FQNNGV. This CDR3 is built from 13 residues. V lost 5 bases to trimming and J lost 8 bases, with 15 bases between them. Here the CDR3 reads CASSPNSGRGYTF. CDR3 coding DNA: TGTGCCAGCAGCCCGAATTCCGGGAGAGGCTACACCTTC.

This clonotype was counted at least ten times. The chain is built from TRBV5-5 and TRBJ1-1; the match to TRBD1 covers 7 bases. The CDR3 contains 15 residues. V lost 3 bases and J lost 2; bases outside the gene matches: 7. CDR1 is SGHKS and CDR2 is YYEKEE in the germline V gene (reference sequence). The CDR3 spells CASSWHRGTNTEAFF. CDR3 in DNA: TGTGCCAGCAGCTGGCACAGGGGTACAAACACTGAAGCTTTCTTT.

This clonotype was detected ten times or more. This rearrangement joins TRBV20-1 to TRBJ1-2; D gene uncertain. The ends were cut back, 0 bases at V and 5 bases at J, with 16 bases in the middle. CDR1 DFQATT and CDR2 SNEGSKA come from the germline V gene (reference sequence). The CDR3 consists of 15 residues. CDR3 DNA: TGCAGTGCTAGAGATTTTCGGCAACCCGAGTATGGCTACACCTTC. This translates into CSARDFRQPEYGYTF.

In its sample, this clonotype was seen a few times. The chain has TRBV7-2 and TRBJ1-1; D uncertain. Germline CDR1 SGHTA, CDR2 FQGNSA. The CDR3 sequence is 12 residues long. The V end was cut by 5 bases, the J end by 11 bases, with 15 bases between. The CDR3 here is CASSPPTRRAFF. CDR3 DNA: TGTGCCAGCAGCCCCCCGACGCGACGCGCTTTCTTT.

As concerns this clonotype: A much larger clonotype is one base distant, so this may be a read error. This chain uses TRBV5-1 with TRBJ2-7; no clear D. Germline V gives CDR1 SGHRS, CDR2 YFSETQ. The CDR3 is 14 amino acids. V was shortened by 3 bases and J by 0 bases, with 10 bases between the two germline ends. The CDR3 is CASSSEQTSYEQYF. In DNA form, the CDR3 reads TGCGCCAGCAGCTCGGAGCAGACCTCCTACGAGCAGTACTTC.

In its sample, this clonotype was seen many times. The chain carries TRBV2 and TRBJ1-1; D is unclear. The CDR3 totals 13 residues. The V gene's germline CDR1 is SNHLY and CDR2 FYNNEI. Between the trimmed V and J ends, which lost 5 bases and 1 base, there was a span of 8 bases. The CDR3 sequence: CASSIERNTEAFF. CDR3 bases: TGTGCCAGCAGTATCGAACGGAACACTGAAGCTTTCTTT.